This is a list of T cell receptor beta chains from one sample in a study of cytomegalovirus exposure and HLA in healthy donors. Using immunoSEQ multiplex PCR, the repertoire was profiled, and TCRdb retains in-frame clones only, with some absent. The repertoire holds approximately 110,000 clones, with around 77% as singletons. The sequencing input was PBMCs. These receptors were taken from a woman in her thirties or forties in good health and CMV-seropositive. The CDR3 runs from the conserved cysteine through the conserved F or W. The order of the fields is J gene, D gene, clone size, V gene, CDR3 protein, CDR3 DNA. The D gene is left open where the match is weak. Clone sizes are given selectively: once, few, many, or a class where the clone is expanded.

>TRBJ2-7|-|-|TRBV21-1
CASSKYTGGYCEQYF
TGTGCCAGCAGCAAATATACGGGAGGGTACTGCGAGCAGTACTTC
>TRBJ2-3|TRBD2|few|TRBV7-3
CASSLNPPAGVAEDTQYF
TGTGCCAGCAGCTTAAACCCCCCAGCGGGAGTGGCTGAAGATACGCAGTATTTT
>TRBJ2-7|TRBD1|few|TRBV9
CASSAGQGLRYEQYF
TGTGCCAGCAGCGCCGGACAGGGATTACGCTACGAGCAGTACTTC
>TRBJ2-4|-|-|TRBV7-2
CASRPSLEADIQYF
TGTGCCAGCAGGCCCTCCCTGGAGGCGGACATTCAGTACTTC
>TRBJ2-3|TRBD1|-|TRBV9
CASSLRTGGLGDTQYF
TGTGCCAGCAGCCTAAGGACAGGGGGCTTAGGGGATACGCAGTATTTT
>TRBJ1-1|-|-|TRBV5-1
CASSFAGVSEAFF
TGCGCCAGCAGCTTCGCGGGGGTCTCTGAAGCTTTCTTT
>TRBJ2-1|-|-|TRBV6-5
CASSVGGLYNEQFF
TGTGCCAGCTCCGTGGGGGGGCTCTACAATGAGCAGTTCTTC
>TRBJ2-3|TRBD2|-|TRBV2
CASNRGGSADTQYF
TGTGCCAGCAACCGGGGCGGGAGCGCAGATACGCAGTATTTT
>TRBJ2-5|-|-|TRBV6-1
CASSEATGGEQYF
TGTGCCAGCAGTGAAGCGACAGGAGGTGAGCAGTACTTC
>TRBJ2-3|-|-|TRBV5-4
CASSRSGGGASTDTQYF
TGTGCCAGCAGCCGCTCGGGCGGAGGTGCTAGCACAGATACGCAGTATTTT
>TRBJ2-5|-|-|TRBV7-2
CASSFRSVLETQYF
TGTGCCAGCAGCTTCAGGTCCGTGTTGGAGACCCAGTACTTC
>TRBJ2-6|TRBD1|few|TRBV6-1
CASGTGGSGANVLTF
TGTGCCAGCGGGACAGGGGGCTCCGGGGCCAACGTCCTGACTTTC
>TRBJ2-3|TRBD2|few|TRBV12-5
CASGLGLRGLAGTTDTQYF
TGTGCTAGTGGTTTGGGCCTGAGAGGACTAGCGGGGACCACAGATACGCAGTATTTT
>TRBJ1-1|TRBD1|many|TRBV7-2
CASSLQGGRNTEAFF
TGTGCCAGCAGCTTACAAGGGGGCCGGAACACTGAAGCTTTCTTT
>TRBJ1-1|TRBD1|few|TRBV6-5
CASSSYPGQGVAFF
TGTGCCAGCAGTTCCTATCCGGGACAGGGAGTAGCTTTCTTT
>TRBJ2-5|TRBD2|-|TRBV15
CATSRKTSGRAETQYF
TGTGCCACCAGCAGGAAGACTAGCGGGAGAGCGGAGACCCAGTACTTC
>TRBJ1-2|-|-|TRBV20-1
CSAWDTGYTF
TGCAGTGCTTGGGACACGGGCTACACCTTC
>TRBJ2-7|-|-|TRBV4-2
CASSQDVGNPYEQYF
TGTGCCAGCAGCCAAGATGTCGGGAACCCCTACGAGCAGTACTTC
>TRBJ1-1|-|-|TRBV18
CASSPSGSNTEAFF
TGTGCCAGCTCACCATCAGGGTCGAACACTGAAGCTTTCTTT
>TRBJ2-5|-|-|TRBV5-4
CASSSESRRGGETQYF
TGTGCCAGCAGCTCAGAAAGCCGGAGGGGGGGAGAGACCCAGTACTTC
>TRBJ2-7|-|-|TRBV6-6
CASSYLGDYEQYF
TGTGCCAGCAGTTATTTAGGAGACTACGAGCAGTACTTC
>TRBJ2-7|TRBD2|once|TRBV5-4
CASSLDLAGGPEQYF
TGTGCCAGCAGCTTGGATCTAGCGGGAGGGCCGGAGCAGTACTTC
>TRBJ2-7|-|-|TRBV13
CASSYRDTSYEQYF
TGTGCCAGCAGCTACCGGGACACCTCCTACGAGCAGTACTTC
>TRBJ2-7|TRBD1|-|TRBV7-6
CASSLSDRDTYEQYF
TGTGCCAGCAGCTTATCGGACAGGGATACCTACGAGCAGTACTTC
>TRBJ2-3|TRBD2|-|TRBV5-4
CASSLGLAGPDTQYF
TGTGCCAGCAGCTTGGGACTAGCGGGGCCAGATACGCAGTATTTT
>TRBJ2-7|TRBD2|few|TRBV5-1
CASSLTSGTGEQYF
TGCGCCAGCAGCTTGACTAGCGGGACGGGAGAGCAGTACTTC
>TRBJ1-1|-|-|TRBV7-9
CASSPRAGNTEAFF
TGTGCCAGCAGCCCCCGGGCGGGGAACACTGAAGCTTTCTTT
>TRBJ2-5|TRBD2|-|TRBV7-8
CASSSGTSGRETQYF
TGTGCCAGCAGTTCCGGGACTAGCGGACGAGAGACCCAGTACTTC
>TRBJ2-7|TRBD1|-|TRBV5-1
CASSSTGGLHYEQYF
TGCGCCAGCAGCTCGACAGGGGGGCTCCACTACGAGCAGTACTTC
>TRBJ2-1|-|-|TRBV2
CASSPPGLIYNEQFF
TGTGCCAGCAGTCCACCGGGACTGATTTACAATGAGCAGTTCTTC
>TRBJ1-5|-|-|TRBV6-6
CASRPNQSNQPQHF
TGTGCCAGCAGGCCAAATCAGAGCAATCAGCCCCAGCATTTT
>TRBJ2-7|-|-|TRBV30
CAWGAQGINEQYF
TGTGCCTGGGGGGCGCAGGGGATCAACGAGCAGTACTTC